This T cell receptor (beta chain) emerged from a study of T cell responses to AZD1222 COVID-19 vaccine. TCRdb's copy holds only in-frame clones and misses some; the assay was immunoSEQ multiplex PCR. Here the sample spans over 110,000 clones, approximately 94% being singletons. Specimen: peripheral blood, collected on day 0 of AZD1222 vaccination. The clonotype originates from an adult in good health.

The CDR3 protein is CASSWTTGNNSPLHF. In DNA form, the CDR3 reads TGCGCCAGCAGCTGGACCACTGGGAATAATTCACCCCTCCACTTT. J is TRBJ1-6 and V is TRBV5-1; D uncertain. Germline V CDR1 and CDR2: SGHRS, YFSETQ. Trimming cost V 3 bases and J 5 bases, with 12 bases left between them. The CDR3 has 15 amino acids.